Listed here are 17 T cell receptor beta chains from one sample, sequenced in a study of cytomegalovirus exposure and HLA in healthy donors. Primers included in the PCR were 60 Vbeta and 13 Jbeta primers. Clones were read by immunoSEQ multiplex PCR, and TCRdb kept only the in-frame ones, dropping some. The sample lists around 200,000 clones, roughly 80% occurring once. The sequencing sample was made of PBMCs. The receptor source for this set is a man in his fifties in good health and CMV-seronegative.

This chain uses TRBV7-2 with TRBJ1-5; D is uncertain. This CDR3 contains 12 residues. Trimming took 2 bases from V and 7 from J, leaving 6 bases between them. Germline V gene lookup returns CDR1 SGHTA and CDR2 FQGNSA. The CDR3: CASSLNGQPQHF. Here the CDR3 DNA reads TGTGCCAGCAGCTTAAACGGGCAGCCCCAGCATTTT.

This chain links TRBV11-2 with TRBJ2-5, with 10 bases fitting TRBD1. The assigned J gene may be wrong: the sequence end matches TRBJ2-7 better. CDR1 is SGHAT, CDR2 FQNNGV, per germline. The CDR3 loop spans 13 amino acids. The CDR3 DNA reads as TGTGCCAGCAGCTCGGGACAGGGGAACGAGCAGTACTTC. Translated, it gives CASSSGQGNEQYF.

By share, this clone counts as medium-sized. This chain links TRBV6-6 with TRBJ1-4; D ambiguous. CDR1 is MNHNY and CDR2 is SVGAGI in the germline V gene (reference sequence). Trimming cost V 0 bases and J 4 bases, with 9 bases left between them. The CDR3 loop spans 15 amino acids. In DNA, the CDR3 is TGTGCCAGCAGTTACTCCGAGGACTTTAATGAAAAACTGTTTTTT. Its translation is CASSYSEDFNEKLFF.

As to this clone: The junction departs from the called germline gene at one end, perhaps through a read error. V is TRBV6-1 and J is TRBJ2-7; 7 nucleotides align to TRBD1. There are 12 residues in the CDR3. Germline V gives CDR1 MNHNS, CDR2 SASEGT. CDR3 sequence: CASKSGTGAPNF. Here the CDR3 DNA reads TGTGCCAGTAAATCGGGCACAGGGGCACCGAACTTC.

V usage is TRBV19 and J usage is TRBJ1-4; D gene unclear. Germline CDR1 LNHDA, CDR2 SQIVND (reference sequence). There are 12 residues in the CDR3. V lost 6 bases and J 5 bases, leaving 7 bases between the germline ends. CDR3 in DNA: TGTGCCAGTAGCGGGAAAAATGAAAAACTGTTTTTT. The encoded protein is CASSGKNEKLFF.

This chain joins TRBV9 and TRBJ2-1; a possible D gene is TRBD2 (5 bases). This CDR3 spans 13 amino acids. From germline, CDR1 is SGDLS and CDR2 YYNGEE. Between the trimmed V and J ends, which lost 4 bases and 6 bases, there was a span of 11 bases. The CDR3 sequence is CASSLGEFNEQFF. The CDR3 bases are TGTGCCAGCAGCCTCGGGGAATTCAATGAGCAGTTCTTC.

This clone was seen more than once but under ten times. The chain is built from TRBV2 and TRBJ2-7, with 9 bases fitting TRBD2. Per germline, CDR1 SNHLY and CDR2 FYNNEI. With 4 bases clipped from V and 2 bases from J, the junction kept 3 bases outside the gene matches. The CDR3 spans 14 residues. The CDR3 bases are TGTGCCAGCAGTGGAGGCGGGAGGGCCTACGAGCAGTACTTC. Its translation is CASSGGGRAYEQYF.

J is TRBJ1-5 and V is TRBV2, with D hard to call. V was clipped by 2 bases and J by 2 bases, with 7 bases between them. The germline V gene encodes CDR1 SNHLY and CDR2 FYNNEI. The CDR3 contains 14 residues. CDR3: CASSEREGNQPQHF. CDR3 bases: TGTGCCAGCAGTGAACGGGAGGGCAATCAGCCCCAGCATTTT.

The CDR3 region has the DNA TGTGCCAGCAGCTTAGCCCGGACTAGCGGGAGCAATGAGCAGTTCTTC. This codes for CASSLARTSGSNEQFF. This sequence joins TRBV7-2 and TRBJ2-1; the match to TRBD2 covers 13 bases. The CDR3 sequence is 16 residues long. Germline loops: CDR1 SGHTA, CDR2 FQGNSA. The V and J ends lost 0 bases and 6 bases, in that order; junction bases with no gene match: 2.

The chain joins TRBV4-2 to TRBJ2-7; 10 bases map to TRBD2. J was trimmed by 7 bases and V by 0 bases; bases with no gene match: 6. Germline values: CDR1 LGHNA, CDR2 YNFKEQ. The CDR3 contains 15 residues. The CDR3 here is CASSQDPAGGVEQYF. CDR3 bases: TGTGCCAGCAGCCAAGATCCAGCGGGAGGGGTGGAGCAGTACTTC.

J is TRBJ2-3 and V is TRBV5-1; unclear D gene. Per germline, CDR1 SGHRS and CDR2 YFSETQ. V was shortened by 4 bases and J by 3 bases, with 15 bases between the two germline ends. The CDR3 consists of 15 residues. In DNA, the CDR3 is TGCGCCAGCAGCCTCGGTAGTTTGAGTACAGATACGCAGTATTTT. The encoded protein is CASSLGSLSTDTQYF.

This chain connects TRBV5-1 to TRBJ2-5; D remains unclear. Germline V gene sequence: CDR1 SGHRS, CDR2 YFSETQ. V lost 5 bases, J lost 3 bases, and 11 bases lay in between. There are 13 residues in the CDR3. The CDR3 is CASSQNFKETQYF. CDR3 DNA sequence: TGCGCCAGCAGTCAGAATTTTAAAGAGACCCAGTACTTC.

This chain uses TRBV9 with TRBJ2-3, with D uncertain. Looked up from germline, CDR1 is SGDLS and CDR2 is YYNGEE. This CDR3 region has 12 residues. V lost 2 bases to trimming and J lost 5 bases, with 6 bases between them. CDR3 DNA: TGTGCCAGCAGCGTCAGAGGAGATACGCAGTATTTT. Translating gives CASSVRGDTQYF.

V is TRBV7-3 and J is TRBJ2-1, with 11 bases aligning to TRBD2. Looked up from germline, CDR1 is SGHTA and CDR2 is FQGTGA. V was clipped by 7 bases and J by 10 bases; unmatched bases: 9. This CDR3 comprises 14 residues. CDR3: CASKQLAGGWEQFF. In DNA, the CDR3 is TGTGCCAGCAAGCAGTTAGCGGGAGGGTGGGAGCAGTTCTTC.

This sequence joins TRBV9 and TRBJ2-3; D remains unclear. V lost 3 bases, J lost 3 bases, and 8 bases lay in between. Germline loops: CDR1 SGDLS, CDR2 YYNGEE. The CDR3 is 13 amino acids. The CDR3 here is CASSAHPTDTQYF. CDR3 nucleotides: TGTGCCAGCAGCGCACATCCGACAGATACGCAGTATTTT.

The rearrangement uses TRBV7-3 and TRBJ2-2, with D uncertain. The CDR3 is made up of 15 amino acids. Looked up from germline, CDR1 is SGHTA and CDR2 is FQGTGA. V lost 2 bases to trimming and J lost 3 bases, with 10 bases between them. The CDR3, as DNA: TGTGCCAGCAGCTTATCTGGGCTTCACACCGGGGAGCTGTTTTTT. It yields the protein CASSLSGLHTGELFF.

This chain connects TRBV20-1 to TRBJ2-7; TRBD2 might be the D (5 bases). CDR1 and CDR2 from the germline V gene are DFQATT and SNEGSKA (reference sequence). Trimming cost V 6 bases and J 7 bases, with 10 bases left between them. The CDR3 has 10 residues. CDR3 sequence reads: CSATQREQYF. The CDR3 region has the DNA TGCAGTGCAACGCAGCGGGAGCAGTACTTC.